The clone carrying this T cell receptor beta chain was seen only a few times. Its antigen is not known. The data were taken from a study of T cell responses to AZD1222 COVID-19 vaccine. The CDR3 loop spans 17 amino acids. Germline lookup yields CDR1 LGHNA and CDR2 YSLEER. Trimming took off 1 base at V and 1 base at J, with 15 bases between the two ends. Whole-study findings and limits: Close to half of all spike-specific TCRs reportedly target regions of the variants that are unmutated. Spike-specific TCR breadth and depth went up after people got two AZD1222 doses.

The repertoire was sequenced with immunoSEQ multiplex PCR; TCRdb's copy has only in-frame clones and lacks some. The table has more than 130,000 clones, 90% seen once. The chain joins TRBV4-3 to TRBJ2-3, with a weak D call TRBD2 (6 bases). The source is an adult in good health. Sequencing used peripheral blood, obtained on day 0 of AZD1222 vaccination. CDR3 coding DNA: TGCGCCAGCAGCCAAGCCGGTGGTAGCGGACGCACAGATACGCAGTATTTT. Translated: CASSQAGGSGRTDTQYF.